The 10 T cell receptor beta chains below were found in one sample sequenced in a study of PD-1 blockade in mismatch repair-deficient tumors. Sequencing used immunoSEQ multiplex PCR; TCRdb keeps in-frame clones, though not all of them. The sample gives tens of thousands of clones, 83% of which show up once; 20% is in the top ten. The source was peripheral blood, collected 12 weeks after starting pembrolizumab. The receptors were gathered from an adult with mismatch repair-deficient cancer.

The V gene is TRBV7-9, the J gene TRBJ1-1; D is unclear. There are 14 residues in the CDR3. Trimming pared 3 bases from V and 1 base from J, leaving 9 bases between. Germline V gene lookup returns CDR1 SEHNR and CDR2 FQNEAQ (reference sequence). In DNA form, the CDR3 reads TGTGCCAGCAGCTTGACCGGCGGGAACACTGAAGCTTTCTTT. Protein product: CASSLTGGNTEAFF.

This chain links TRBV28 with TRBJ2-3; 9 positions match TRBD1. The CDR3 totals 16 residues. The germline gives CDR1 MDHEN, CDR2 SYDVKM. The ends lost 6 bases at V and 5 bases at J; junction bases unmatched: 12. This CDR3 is CASSQMGTGSLDTQYF. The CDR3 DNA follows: TGTGCCAGCAGCCAGATGGGGACAGGGTCCCTAGATACGCAGTATTTT. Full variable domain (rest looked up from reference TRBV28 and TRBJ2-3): DVKVTQSSRYLVKRTGEKVFLECVQDMDHENMFWYRQDPGLGLRLIYFSYDVKMKEKGDIPEGYSVSREKKERFSLILESASTNQTSMYLCASSQMGTGSLDTQYFGPGTRLTVL.

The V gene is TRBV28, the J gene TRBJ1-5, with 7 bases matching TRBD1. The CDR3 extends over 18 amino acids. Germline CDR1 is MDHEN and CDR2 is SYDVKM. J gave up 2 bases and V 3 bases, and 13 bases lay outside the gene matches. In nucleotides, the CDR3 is TGTGCCAGCAGTTTCCCCATGACAGGGCGGAGGGGCAATCAGCCCCAGCATTTT. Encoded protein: CASSFPMTGRRGNQPQHF.

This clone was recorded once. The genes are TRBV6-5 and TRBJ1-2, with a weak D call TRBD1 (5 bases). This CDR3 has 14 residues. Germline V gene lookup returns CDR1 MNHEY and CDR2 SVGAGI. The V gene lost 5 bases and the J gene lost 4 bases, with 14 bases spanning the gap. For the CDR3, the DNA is TGTGCCAGCAGTGGTACAACAGGATTCTATGGCTACACCTTC. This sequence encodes CASSGTTGFYGYTF.

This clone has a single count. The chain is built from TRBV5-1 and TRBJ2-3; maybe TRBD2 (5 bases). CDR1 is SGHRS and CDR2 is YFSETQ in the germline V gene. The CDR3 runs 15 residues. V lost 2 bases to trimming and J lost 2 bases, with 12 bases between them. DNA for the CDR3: TGCGCCAGCAGCTTATACGGTAGCGCCACAGATACGCAGTATTTT. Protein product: CASSLYGSATDTQYF.

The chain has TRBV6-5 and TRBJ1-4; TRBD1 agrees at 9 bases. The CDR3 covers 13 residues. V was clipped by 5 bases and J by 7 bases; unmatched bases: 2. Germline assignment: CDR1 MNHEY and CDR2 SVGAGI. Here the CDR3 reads CASSRDRAEKLFF. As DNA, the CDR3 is TGTGCCAGCAGTCGGGACAGGGCTGAAAAACTGTTTTTT.

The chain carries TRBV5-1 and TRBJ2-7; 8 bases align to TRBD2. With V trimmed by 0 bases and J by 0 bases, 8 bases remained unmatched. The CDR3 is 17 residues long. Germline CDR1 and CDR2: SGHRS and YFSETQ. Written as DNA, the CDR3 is TGCGCCAGCAGCTTGGAATTAGCGGGGCCAAGCTCCTACGAGCAGTACTTC. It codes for CASSLELAGPSSYEQYF.

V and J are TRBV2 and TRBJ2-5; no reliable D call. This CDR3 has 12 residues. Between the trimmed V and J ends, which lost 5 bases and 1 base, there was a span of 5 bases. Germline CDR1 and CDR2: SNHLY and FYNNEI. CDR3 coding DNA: TGTGCCAGCAGTACCAGCCAAGAGACCCAGTACTTC. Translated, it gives CASSTSQETQYF.

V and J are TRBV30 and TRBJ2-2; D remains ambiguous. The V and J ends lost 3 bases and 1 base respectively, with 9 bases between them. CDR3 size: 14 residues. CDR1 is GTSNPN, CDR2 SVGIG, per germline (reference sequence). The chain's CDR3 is CAWRFTMNTGELFF. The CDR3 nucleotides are TGTGCCTGGAGGTTCACTATGAACACCGGGGAGCTGTTTTTT.

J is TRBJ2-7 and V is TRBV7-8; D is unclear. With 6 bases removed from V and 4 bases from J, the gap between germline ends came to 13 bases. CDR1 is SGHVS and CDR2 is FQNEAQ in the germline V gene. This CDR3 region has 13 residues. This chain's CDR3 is CASSRLEFYEQYF. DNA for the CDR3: TGTGCCAGCAGTAGACTCGAGTTTTACGAGCAGTACTTC.